These 5 T cell receptor beta chains share one sample of origin, sequenced in a study of blood T cell repertoires in COVID-19. Data came from immunoSEQ multiplex PCR; TCRdb stores just in-frame clones and leaves some out. This table has 200,000 or so clones, approximately 84% appearing once. Sequencing was done on a sample of peripheral blood. Receptors originate from a human donor with acute or convalescent COVID-19. The donor label of this sample is uncertain.

This chain links TRBV30 with TRBJ1-5; 11 bases are a match to TRBD1. V lost 5 bases, J lost 6 bases, and 6 bases stayed unmatched. The CDR3 sequence is 14 residues long. Germline-derived CDR1 and CDR2 are GTSNPN and SVGIG (reference sequence). CDR3 DNA: TGTGCCTGGGGACAGGGGGCGATGGGTCAGCCCCAGCATTTT. Amino acids: CAWGQGAMGQPQHF.

V usage is TRBV5-3 and J usage is TRBJ2-7; maybe TRBD1 (5 bases). TRBV5-3 is labeled an ORF, and its function is uncertain. The V end lost 0 bases, the J end lost 4 bases, and 11 bases lay between the germline ends. The CDR3 has 14 amino acids. CDR3 sequence: CARSLDGAAYEQYF. The CDR3 coding sequence is TGTGCCAGAAGCTTGGATGGGGCCGCATACGAGCAGTACTTC.

V is TRBV7-9 and J is TRBJ1-2, with 9 bases aligning to TRBD1. CDR1 and CDR2 from the germline V gene are SEHNR and FQNEAQ (reference sequence). The J segment lost 3 bases and the V segment lost 6 bases, leaving 5 bases of the junction unmatched. The CDR3 is 14 amino acids. The CDR3 DNA reads TGTGCCAGCAGACCCCGGGACAGGGACTATGGCTACACCTTC. Encoded protein: CASRPRDRDYGYTF.

The chain has TRBV30 and TRBJ2-1; D not resolved. V was clipped by 1 base and J by 7 bases, with 5 bases between them. The CDR3 runs to 11 residues. Germline V CDR1 and CDR2: GTSNPN, SVGIG (reference sequence). The CDR3 here is CAWSGSNEQFF. The CDR3 nucleotides read TGTGCCTGGAGTGGCAGTAATGAGCAGTTCTTC. The full variable domain, rest sourced from reference TRBV30 and TRBJ2-1, is SQTIHQWPATLVQPVGSPLSLECTVEGTSNPNLYWYRQAAGRGLQLLFYSVGIGQISSEVPQNLSASRPQDRQFILSSKKLLLSDSGFYLCAWSGSNEQFFGPGTRLTVL.

For the CDR3, the DNA is TGTGCCAGAAGCTTGGGATCCCGGGACAGGGGAGGGAACACCATATATTTT. This gives the protein CARSLGSRDRGGNTIYF. J is TRBJ1-3 and V is TRBV5-3; the match to TRBD1 covers 10 bases. TRBV5-3 is an ORF; its function is uncertain. The V segment lost 0 bases and the J segment 7 bases; nucleotides outside the gene matches: 10. This CDR3 has 17 residues.